This entry concerns a single T cell receptor (beta chain). Data came from immunoSEQ multiplex PCR; TCRdb stores just in-frame clones and leaves some out. The sample holds some 2,500,000 clones, about 90% seen once. The sample originates from a study of shared clonotypes between healthy human individuals. CDR1 and CDR2 from the germline V gene are SQVTM and ANQGSEA. There are 11 residues in the CDR3. V was trimmed by 3 bases and J by 7 bases, leaving 9 bases between them. This TCR derives from a young man in good health. Some clones in this sample may be carry-over from other donors' samples. Sequencing used naive CD4+ T cells from PBMCs. Subset given: CD45RA+ positively selected. The J gene is TRBJ1-1, the V gene TRBV29-1; D possibly corresponds to TRBD1 (6 bases). In nucleotides, the CDR3 is TGCAGCGTTGATCAGGGGCTTGAAGCTTTCTTT. As protein: CSVDQGLEAFF.